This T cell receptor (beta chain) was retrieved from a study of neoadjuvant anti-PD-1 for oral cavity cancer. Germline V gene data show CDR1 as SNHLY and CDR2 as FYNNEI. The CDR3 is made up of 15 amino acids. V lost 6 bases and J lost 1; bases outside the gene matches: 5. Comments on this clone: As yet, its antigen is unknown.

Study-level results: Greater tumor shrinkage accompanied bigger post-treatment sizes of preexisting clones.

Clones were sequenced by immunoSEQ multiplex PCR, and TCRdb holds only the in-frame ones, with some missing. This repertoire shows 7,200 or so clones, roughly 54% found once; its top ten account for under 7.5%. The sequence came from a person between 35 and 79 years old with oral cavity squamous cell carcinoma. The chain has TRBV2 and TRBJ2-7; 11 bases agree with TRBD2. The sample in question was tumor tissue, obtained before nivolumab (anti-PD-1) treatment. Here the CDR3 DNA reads TGTGCCAGCAGGTTGACTAGCGGGACTTCCTACGAGCAGTACTTC. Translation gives CASRLTSGTSYEQYF.